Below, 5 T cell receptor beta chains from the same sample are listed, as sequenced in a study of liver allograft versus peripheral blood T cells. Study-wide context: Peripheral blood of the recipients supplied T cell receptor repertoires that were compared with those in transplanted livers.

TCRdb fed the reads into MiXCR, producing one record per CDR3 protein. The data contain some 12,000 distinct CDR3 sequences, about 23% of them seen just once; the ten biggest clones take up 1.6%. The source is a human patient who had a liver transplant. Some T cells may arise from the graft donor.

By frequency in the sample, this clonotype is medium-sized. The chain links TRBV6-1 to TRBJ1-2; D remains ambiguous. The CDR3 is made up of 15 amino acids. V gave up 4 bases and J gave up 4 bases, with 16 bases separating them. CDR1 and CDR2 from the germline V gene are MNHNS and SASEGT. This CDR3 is CASSGPRSSAYGYTF. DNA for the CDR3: TGTGCCAGCAGTGGACCTCGGAGTAGCGCCTATGGCTACACCTTC.

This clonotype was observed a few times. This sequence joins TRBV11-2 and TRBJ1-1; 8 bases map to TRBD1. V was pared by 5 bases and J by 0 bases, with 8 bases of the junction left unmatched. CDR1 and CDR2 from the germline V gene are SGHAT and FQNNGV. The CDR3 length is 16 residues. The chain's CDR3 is CASSPQGELMNTEAFF. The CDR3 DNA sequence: TGTGCCAGCAGCCCACAGGGGGAACTCATGAACACTGAAGCTTTCTTT.

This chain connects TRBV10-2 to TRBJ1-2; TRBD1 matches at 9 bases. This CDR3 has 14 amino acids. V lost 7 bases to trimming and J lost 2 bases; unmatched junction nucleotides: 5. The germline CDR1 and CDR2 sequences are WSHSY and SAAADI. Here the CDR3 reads CASMQDRGNYGYTF. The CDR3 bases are TGCGCCAGCATGCAGGACAGGGGCAACTATGGCTACACCTTC.

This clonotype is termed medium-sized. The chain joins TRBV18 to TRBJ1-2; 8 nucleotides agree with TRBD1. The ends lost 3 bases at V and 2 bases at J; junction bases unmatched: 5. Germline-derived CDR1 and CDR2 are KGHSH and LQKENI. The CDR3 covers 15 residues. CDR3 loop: CASSPRQGSNYGYTF. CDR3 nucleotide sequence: TGTGCCAGCTCACCCCGACAGGGGTCGAACTATGGCTACACCTTC.

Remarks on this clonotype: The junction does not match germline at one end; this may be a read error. CDR3 nucleotide sequence: TGTCCCTGGAGTCGGCGTGGGGGGTGGTATGGCTACACCTTC. It codes for CPWSRRGGWYGYTF. J is TRBJ1-2 and V is TRBV30; possibly TRBD1 for D (5 bases). Germline assignment: CDR1 GTSNPN and CDR2 SVGIG (reference sequence). The CDR3 contains 14 residues. The whole variable domain, filled in from reference TRBV30 and TRBJ1-2, reads SQTIHQWPATLVQPVGSPLSLECTVEGTSNPNLYWYRQAAGRGLQLLFYSVGIGQISSEVPQNLSASRPQDRQFILSSKKLLLSDSGFYLCPWSRRGGWYGYTFGSGTRLTVV.